This TCR beta chain was profiled in a study of T cell repertoires in cytomegalovirus infection. Study background: From public TCR beta signatures came an indication of both CMV infection and matching HLA type. Study outcomes and limitations: The response measured ex vivo was dominated by TCR beta clonotypes (HLA-C-restricted and CMV-specific). Adding up the frequency of public TCR beta families identified people who carried CMV plus the relevant HLA.

TCRdb processed the reads anew with MiXCR; each CDR3 protein has one entry. The sample consists of around 230,000 distinct CDR3 sequences, around 6.4% of them appearing once. This clonotype was seen repeatedly, ten times or more. Its antigen remains unidentified. Germline V gene sequence: CDR1 SNHLY, CDR2 FYNNEI. The CDR3 has 8 amino acids. V lost 10 bases and J lost 6, with 0 bases in between. Sequencing was carried out using PBMCs. The sequence came from a human donor in good health (CMV status not recorded). Some clones in this sample may be carry-over from other donors' samples. The V call is TRBV2, the J call TRBJ1-4; D is unclear. CDR3 sequence: CANEKLFF. The CDR3 DNA reads as TGTGCCAATGAAAAACTGTTTTTT.